This T cell receptor beta chain was obtained from a study of identical twins. Template switching, a step in the protocol, added a universal primer site, and cDNA carried unique molecular identifiers. TCRdb ran MiXCR on the 5' RACE reads and lists one entry per CDR3 protein. The sample yields around 240,000 distinct CDR3 sequences, 8% to 11% seen once. This clonotype was counted ten times or more. Its antigen remains unknown. This CDR3 has 15 residues. CDR1 and CDR2 (germline): MNHNS, SASEGT. V was pared by 6 bases and J by 5 bases, with 8 bases of the junction left unmatched. Study-wide findings and caveats: In cord blood, abundant beta clonotypes had fewer insertions; memory showed no trend.

This chain uses TRBV6-1 with TRBJ2-3; the match to TRBD2 covers 10 bases. The sequence came from a man aged 45-65 years in good health. What was sequenced was memory T cells sorted from blood. CDR3 protein: CASSPTSGTGDTQYF. CDR3 DNA: TGTGCCAGCAGCCCAACTAGCGGGACGGGAGATACGCAGTATTTT.